These 32 T cell receptor beta chains were all obtained from the same sample, sequenced in a study of Ad26.COV2.S vaccination and SARS-CoV-2 variants (dated by TCRdb to the early 2020s). Taken with the paper, the label for treatment or condition translates to: some 19 received Ad26.COV2.S at low or high dose, single or two shots; 5 received placebo; per-sample allocation not given. Repertoires of vaccine and placebo recipients were sequenced from samples collected on day 63 after the first injection. Library preparation employed the immunoSEQ multiplex PCR assay. TCRdb provides this immuneACCESS table in a form limited to in-frame rearrangements. Some clones are lacking; in checked studies, under half of them reflect an unresolved V gene, and why the rest are absent is not known. The sample contains approximately 400,000 clones, roughly 84% of them found a single time. The biggest ten clones account for roughly 3.5% of the sample.

The input for sequencing was peripheral blood, taken in a trial of Ad26.COV2.S vaccine versus placebo. Receptors originate from a person between 18 and 65 years old who received the Ad26.COV2.S COVID-19 vaccine or a placebo.

V is TRBV7-6 and J is TRBJ2-7; D may be TRBD1 or TRBD2 (6 bases each). Germline V gene lookup returns CDR1 SGHVS and CDR2 FNYEAQ. CDR3 length: 15 amino acids. Deletions cut 5 bases from V and 0 bases from J, with 14 bases between. In nucleotides, the CDR3 is TGTGCCAGCAGCAAGGGGGAGGACAGCTCCTACGAGCAGTACTTC. This sequence encodes CASSKGEDSSYEQYF.

The chain joins TRBV7-2 to TRBJ1-1, with D unresolved. The CDR3 has 15 residues. V lost 6 bases to trimming and J lost 7 bases, with 21 bases between them. The germline gives CDR1 SGHTA, CDR2 FQGNSA. Written as DNA, the CDR3 is TGTGCCAGCAGTCCCCAAGGACCGGGCGAATTTGAAGCTTTCTTT. This translates into CASSPQGPGEFEAFF.

V is TRBV7-9 and J is TRBJ1-3, with D perhaps TRBD1 (5 bases). CDR3 length: 14 residues. The germline V gene encodes CDR1 SEHNR and CDR2 FQNEAQ (reference sequence). V dropped 1 base and J dropped 2 bases, with 6 bases sitting between them. The CDR3 loop is CASSLVGAGNTIYF. The CDR3 DNA follows: TGTGCCAGCAGCTTAGTAGGGGCTGGAAACACCATATATTTT.

Here the CDR3 DNA reads TGCGCCAGCAGCCTCCAACGGGGAGATACGCAGTATTTT. Protein: CASSLQRGDTQYF. The chain joins TRBV4-3 to TRBJ2-3, with D possibly being TRBD2 (5 bases). V was shortened by 4 bases and J by 5 bases, with 10 bases between the two germline ends. CDR3 size: 13 residues. Germline assignment: CDR1 LGHNA and CDR2 YSLEER.

CDR3 sequence: CASKQGRGETQYF. The CDR3 DNA is TGTGCCAGCAAGCAGGGTCGGGGAGAGACCCAGTACTTC. The rearrangement joins TRBV28 to TRBJ2-5; possibly TRBD1 or TRBD2 for D (5 bases each). Germline lookup yields CDR1 MDHEN and CDR2 SYDVKM. The CDR3 totals 13 residues. Between the trimmed V and J ends, which lost 7 bases and 4 bases, there was a span of 13 bases.

This clone was detected only once. The chain joins TRBV5-1 to TRBJ2-1; D gene ambiguous. This CDR3 has 14 amino acids. The germline V gene has CDR1 SGHRS and CDR2 YFSETQ. V lost 2 bases and J 4 bases, leaving 10 bases between the germline ends. The DNA for the CDR3 is TGCGCCAGCAGCTTCGGGCAGACTTACAATGAGCAGTTCTTC. Protein: CASSFGQTYNEQFF. Filled out from reference TRBV5-1 and TRBJ2-1, the complete variable domain reads KAGVTQTPRYLIKTRGQQVTLSCSPISGHRSVSWYQQTPGQGLQFLFEYFSETQRNKGNFPGRFSGRQFSNSRSEMNVSTLELGDSALYLCASSFGQTYNEQFFGPGTRLTVL.

V and J are TRBV11-2 and TRBJ2-5, with D tentatively TRBD1 or TRBD2 (6 bases each). This CDR3 has 17 residues. Trimming removed 5 bases from V and 5 bases from J, with 24 bases in between. Germline-derived CDR1 and CDR2 are SGHAT and FQNNGV. DNA of the CDR3: TGTGCCAGCAGCGTACGGGGGCCCCCGTACCCCGGGGAGACCCAGTACTTC. Translated: CASSVRGPPYPGETQYF.

This sequence joins TRBV7-8 and TRBJ2-7; no reliable D call. Germline values: CDR1 SGHVS, CDR2 FQNEAQ. The ends were cut back, 1 base at V and 7 bases at J, with 8 bases in the middle. The CDR3 has 12 residues. In DNA form, the CDR3 reads TGTGCCAGCAGCTTAGGGATGGGGGAGCAGTACTTC. The encoded protein is CASSLGMGEQYF. Looking up the rest from reference TRBV7-8 and TRBJ2-7 gives the full variable domain: GAGVSQSPRYKVAKRGQDVALRCDPISGHVSLFWYQQALGQGPEFLTYFQNEAQLDKSGLPSDRFFAERPEGSVSTLKIQRTQQEDSAVYLCASSLGMGEQYFGPGTRLTVT.

The rearrangement uses TRBV2 and TRBJ1-1; TRBD1 aligns across 8 bases. The CDR3 contains 15 residues. In germline, CDR1 is SNHLY, CDR2 FYNNEI. V was pared by 2 bases and J by 2 bases, with 4 bases of the junction left unmatched. CDR3 sequence reads: CASSELGQGNTEAFF. In DNA, the CDR3 is TGTGCCAGCAGTGAATTAGGACAGGGCAACACTGAAGCTTTCTTT.

The chain employs TRBV7-6 and TRBJ1-1, with 9 bases that match TRBD1. The CDR3 is 16 residues long. Germline trimming cut 3 bases from V and 5 bases from J; bases unmatched to any gene: 10. Looked up from germline, CDR1 is SGHVS and CDR2 is FNYEAQ. For the CDR3, the DNA is TGTGCCAGCAGCTTGGTCACAGGGGGCAGGGTAACTGAAGCTTTCTTT. It is translated as CASSLVTGGRVTEAFF.

The chain employs TRBV10-2 and TRBJ1-2, with D possibly TRBD1 on 5 matching bases. The CDR3 spans 16 residues. CDR1 is WSHSY and CDR2 is SAAADI in the germline V gene. The V gene lost 2 bases and the J gene lost 7 bases, with 20 bases spanning the gap. The CDR3 here is CASSEGEGLLLVGYTF. The CDR3 DNA sequence: TGCGCCAGCAGTGAGGGGGAGGGGCTCTTGTTGGTTGGCTACACCTTC.

This chain links TRBV6-2 or TRBV6-3 with TRBJ2-5; maybe TRBD2 (5 bases). V shed 2 bases and J shed 5 bases, with 6 bases lying between them. Germline values: CDR1 MNHEY, CDR2 SVGEGT. The CDR3 has 12 amino acids. This chain's CDR3 is CASSYGSETQYF. In nucleotides, the CDR3 is TGTGCCAGCAGTTACGGGAGCGAGACCCAGTACTTC.

The V and J genes are TRBV11-2 and TRBJ1-2; possible D gene TRBD1, 6 bases. V lost 1 base, J lost 4 bases, and 22 bases lay in between. Per germline, CDR1 SGHAT and CDR2 FQNNGV. The CDR3 is 18 residues long. CDR3 in amino acids: CASSLASKITLGAYGYTF. The CDR3 DNA reads as TGTGCCAGCAGCTTAGCGTCCAAGATTACTCTGGGGGCCTATGGCTACACCTTC. The full variable domain, in which reference TRBV11-2 and TRBJ1-2 provide the parts outside the CDR3, is EAGVAQSPRYKIIEKRQSVAFWCNPISGHATLYWYQQILGQGPKLLIQFQNNGVVDDSQLPKDRFSAERLKGVDSTLKIQPAKLEDSAVYLCASSLASKITLGAYGYTFGSGTRLTVV.

The chain couples TRBV5-6 to TRBJ2-2; D uncertain. The germline V gene encodes CDR1 SGHDT and CDR2 YYEEEE. The germline V and J ends were trimmed by 4 bases and 0 bases, with 13 bases remaining between them. The CDR3 sequence is 16 residues long. As DNA, the CDR3 is TGTGCCAGCAGCCGCGCAGTGACTCCGAACACCGGGGAGCTGTTTTTT. Protein sequence: CASSRAVTPNTGELFF.

In its sample, this clone was seen once. The chain couples TRBV9 to TRBJ2-3; TRBD1 aligns across 8 bases. V lost 4 bases and J lost 14; bases outside the gene matches: 12. Per the germline V gene, CDR1 is SGDLS and CDR2 is YYNGEE. This CDR3 is built from 13 residues. The CDR3 loop is CASSRSGQAIRYF. The CDR3 DNA follows: TGTGCCAGCAGCAGATCGGGACAGGCGATAAGGTATTTT.

The chain couples TRBV7-8 to TRBJ1-5, with D tentatively TRBD1 (5 bases). Trimming cost V 5 bases and J 3 bases, with 20 bases left between them. Looked up from germline, CDR1 is SGHVS and CDR2 is FQNEAQ. CDR3 length: 17 amino acids. In DNA form, the CDR3 reads TGTGCCAGCAGCCCGACGAAGGGGTTAGGGGCCAATCAGCCCCAGCATTTT. Translating gives CASSPTKGLGANQPQHF.

This chain joins TRBV9 and TRBJ2-6; no clear D. Trimming pared 4 bases from V and 3 bases from J, leaving 14 bases between. Germline V gives CDR1 SGDLS, CDR2 YYNGEE. The CDR3 has 16 residues. The CDR3 protein is CASSPPYGYGANVLTF. The CDR3 DNA reads as TGTGCCAGCAGCCCCCCGTATGGCTATGGGGCCAACGTCCTGACTTTC.

V usage is TRBV27 and J usage is TRBJ2-3; 7 bases fit TRBD2. V trimming: 2 bases; J trimming: 3 bases; junction bases outside the gene matches: 5. The CDR3 sequence is 15 residues long. Germline V CDR1 and CDR2: MNHEY, SMNVEV (reference sequence). In DNA form, the CDR3 reads TGTGCCAGCAGTTTAGGATGGGGGGGAACAGATACGCAGTATTTT. This translates into CASSLGWGGTDTQYF.

This chain links TRBV9 with TRBJ1-2, with D possibly being TRBD1 (5 bases). Germline values: CDR1 SGDLS, CDR2 YYNGEE. The CDR3 is made up of 13 amino acids. V shed 3 bases and J shed 5 bases, with 11 bases lying between them. CDR3 DNA sequence: TGTGCCAGCAGCGCGGACACGGAATATGGCTACACCTTC. It is translated as CASSADTEYGYTF. The full variable domain, rest sourced from reference TRBV9 and TRBJ1-2, is DSGVTQTPKHLITATGQRVTLRCSPRSGDLSVYWYQQSLDQGLQFLIQYYNGEERAKGNILERFSAQQFPDLHSELNLSSLELGDSALYFCASSADTEYGYTFGSGTRLTVV.

The rearrangement joins TRBV10-3 to TRBJ2-7; D is unclear. The CDR3 consists of 14 residues. Germline V CDR1 and CDR2: ENHRY, SYGVKD. The V end was cut by 0 bases, the J end by 3 bases, with 9 bases between. This CDR3 reads CAISESPGYYEQYF. CDR3 coding DNA: TGTGCCATCAGTGAGTCCCCGGGCTACTACGAGCAGTACTTC.

This clone has more than one count but fewer than ten. The genes are TRBV6-6 and TRBJ2-2; D ambiguous. The V gene's germline CDR1 is MNHNY and CDR2 SVGAGI (reference sequence). Trimming shortened V by 5 bases and J by 0 bases, and 13 bases separated the two germline ends. The CDR3 covers 16 residues. CDR3 residues: CASSSYRPPNTGELFF. CDR3 DNA sequence: TGTGCCAGCAGTAGCTACCGGCCCCCGAACACCGGGGAGCTGTTTTTT.

This chain links TRBV7-2 with TRBJ1-1; 7 bases match TRBD1. J was trimmed by 12 bases and V by 5 bases; bases with no gene match: 15. The CDR3 covers 14 residues. Germline CDR1 SGHTA, CDR2 FQGNSA. The CDR3 nucleotides read TGTGCCAGCAGCCCAAGTCAAGCACCGGGACAGCCTTTCTTT. This translates into CASSPSQAPGQPFF.

The chain carries TRBV2 and TRBJ2-1; no reliable D call. V shed 2 bases and J shed 4 bases, with 12 bases lying between them. Germline V gene lookup returns CDR1 SNHLY and CDR2 FYNNEI. CDR3 length: 15 amino acids. CDR3 sequence reads: CASSEPHPKYNEQFF. The CDR3 nucleotides read TGTGCCAGCAGTGAACCCCACCCGAAATACAATGAGCAGTTCTTC. The full variable domain, rest sourced from reference TRBV2 and TRBJ2-1, is EPEVTQTPSHQVTQMGQEVILRCVPISNHLYFYWYRQILGQKVEFLVSFYNNEISEKSEIFDDQFSVERPDGSNFTLKIRSTKLEDSAMYFCASSEPHPKYNEQFFGPGTRLTVL.

CDR3 sequence (DNA): TGTGCCAGCACGTTGGGCCTCAGCTCCTACAATGAGCAGTTCTTC. Protein sequence: CASTLGLSSYNEQFF. This sequence joins TRBV27 and TRBJ2-1; D not certain. The CDR3 runs 15 residues. In germline, CDR1 is MNHEY, CDR2 SMNVEV (reference sequence). V shed 7 bases and J shed 0 bases, with 13 bases lying between them.

The chain combines TRBV2 with TRBJ1-5; the D is unclear. The CDR3 loop spans 15 amino acids. V was pared by 4 bases and J by 3 bases, with 13 bases between. Germline-derived CDR1 and CDR2 are SNHLY and FYNNEI. The CDR3 loop is CASSVQELNNQPQHF. The CDR3 DNA sequence: TGTGCCAGCAGTGTCCAGGAATTGAACAATCAGCCCCAGCATTTT.

The chain's CDR3 is CASSPQSGPSLKQFF. The CDR3 DNA is TGTGCCAGCTCACCACAGAGCGGTCCCAGCCTCAAGCAGTTCTTC. The chain carries TRBV18 and TRBJ2-1, with a weak D call TRBD2 (5 bases). Germline loops: CDR1 KGHSH, CDR2 LQKENI. This CDR3 has 15 residues. Deletions cut 1 base from V and 11 bases from J, with 18 bases between.

The chain employs TRBV7-9 and TRBJ2-2; the D is unclear. Germline values: CDR1 SEHNR, CDR2 FQNEAQ (reference sequence). CDR3 length: 14 residues. V shed 8 bases and J shed 7 bases, with 17 bases lying between them. The CDR3 spells CASGGGGLGGELFF. The CDR3 coding sequence is TGTGCCAGCGGCGGCGGTGGTTTGGGCGGGGAGCTGTTTTTT.

This clone was detected only once. The chain is built from TRBV19 and TRBJ2-7, with 8 bases matching TRBD1. J was trimmed by 4 bases and V by 6 bases; bases with no gene match: 5. Germline V gene lookup returns CDR1 LNHDA and CDR2 SQIVND (reference sequence). The CDR3 loop spans 13 amino acids. CDR3 residues: CASRKTGGYEQYF. CDR3 sequence (DNA): TGTGCCAGTAGAAAAACAGGGGGATACGAGCAGTACTTC.

The V call is TRBV5-1, the J call TRBJ1-4, with a weak D call TRBD1 (6 bases). V lost 0 bases and J 7 bases, leaving 13 bases between the germline ends. In germline, CDR1 is SGHRS, CDR2 YFSETQ. The CDR3 is 15 amino acids. The CDR3 bases are TGCGCCAGCAGCTTGGGAGGCGGGGGCGGTGAAAAACTGTTTTTT. This codes for CASSLGGGGGEKLFF.

The rearrangement joins TRBV28 to TRBJ1-1, with a tentative D call TRBD1 (5 bases). Germline CDR1 reads MDHEN; CDR2 reads SYDVKM. V was cut by 7 bases and J by 3 bases, with 24 bases left in between. The CDR3 is made up of 17 amino acids. CDR3 protein: CASTWTFKRREDTEAFF. DNA of the CDR3: TGTGCCAGCACCTGGACATTTAAAAGGAGGGAAGACACTGAAGCTTTCTTT.

V usage is TRBV5-1 and J usage is TRBJ2-2; D remains ambiguous. The V end lost 0 bases, the J end lost 6 bases, and 15 bases lay between the germline ends. The length of the CDR3 is 16 residues. CDR1 is SGHRS and CDR2 is YFSETQ in the germline V gene. The CDR3 loop reads CASSLEGQFSPGELFF. The CDR3 region has the DNA TGCGCCAGCAGCTTGGAGGGTCAGTTCTCGCCCGGGGAGCTGTTTTTT.

The rearrangement joins TRBV2 to TRBJ1-5; D ambiguous. V gave up 6 bases and J gave up 4 bases, with 4 bases separating them. Germline lookup yields CDR1 SNHLY and CDR2 FYNNEI. The CDR3 sequence is 11 residues long. CDR3 nucleotide sequence: TGTGCCAGCAGGCAGAATCAGCCCCAGCATTTT. This encodes CASRQNQPQHF.